This T cell receptor beta chain was observed in a study of T-cell reconstitution after alpha-beta-depleted transplantation in children. Study observations and caveats: When one year had passed after transplant, most T-cell counts and diversity came from newly produced T cells. As was reported, about two months after transplant, alpha-beta T cells came from several hundred expanded graft clones. Several patients had high TCRbeta diversity at day 60; it came from surviving recipient T cells and thymic progenitors.

Preparing the TCRbeta library involved the use of unique molecular identifiers. TCRdb redid the calling of the PCR reads with MiXCR, one entry per CDR3 protein. The sample carries 450,000 to 700,000 distinct CDR3 sequences, over 20% recorded once. V shed 8 bases and J shed 3 bases, with 5 bases lying between them. The CDR3 consists of 11 residues. Germline CDR1 reads SGHTA; CDR2 reads FQGNSA. There are a few counts of this clonotype. Its antigen is not known. The sequences come from PBMCs, collected before TCRalphabeta/CD19-depleted stem cell transplant. The TCR originated in a boy under two years old with Wiskott-Aldrich syndrome, due to receive a stem cell transplant. The chain is built from TRBV7-2 and TRBJ2-1; D remains ambiguous. The chain's CDR3 is CASYNYNEQFF. The CDR3 DNA is TGTGCCAGCTATAACTACAATGAGCAGTTCTTC.